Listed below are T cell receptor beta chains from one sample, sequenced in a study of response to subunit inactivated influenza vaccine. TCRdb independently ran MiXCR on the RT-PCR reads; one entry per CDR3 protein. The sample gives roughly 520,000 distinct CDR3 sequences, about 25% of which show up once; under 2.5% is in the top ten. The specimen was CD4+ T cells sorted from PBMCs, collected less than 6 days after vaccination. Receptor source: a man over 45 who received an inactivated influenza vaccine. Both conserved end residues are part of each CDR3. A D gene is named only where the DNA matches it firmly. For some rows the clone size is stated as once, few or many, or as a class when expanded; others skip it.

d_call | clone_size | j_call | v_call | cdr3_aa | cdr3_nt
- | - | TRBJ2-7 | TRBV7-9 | CASSFLEGTTYEQYF | TGTGCCAGCAGCTTTCTCGAGGGGACGACCTACGAGCAGTACTTC
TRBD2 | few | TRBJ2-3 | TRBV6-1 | CASSPISGRVADTQYF | TGTGCCAGCAGTCCGATTAGCGGGAGGGTGGCAGATACGCAGTATTTT
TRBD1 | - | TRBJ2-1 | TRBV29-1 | CSAQGQYNEQFF | TGCAGCGCTCAGGGACAGTACAATGAGCAGTTCTTC
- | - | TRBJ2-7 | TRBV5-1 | CASSLVPGATYEQYF | TGCGCCAGCAGCTTGGTCCCAGGTGCGACCTACGAGCAGTACTTC
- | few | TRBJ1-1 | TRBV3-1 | CASSPDINTEAFF | TGTGCCAGCAGCCCGGACATAAACACTGAAGCTTTCTTT
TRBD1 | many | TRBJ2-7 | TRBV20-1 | CSASGLDRGPREQYF | TGCAGTGCTAGTGGGTTGGACAGGGGGCCTCGGGAGCAGTACTTC
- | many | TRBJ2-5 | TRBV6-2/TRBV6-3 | CASTLGSGETQYF | TGTGCCAGCACCCTTGGTTCCGGGGAGACCCAGTACTTC
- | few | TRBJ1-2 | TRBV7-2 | CASSLVLGGYTF | TGTGCCAGCAGCTTAGTTCTAGGCGGCTACACCTTC
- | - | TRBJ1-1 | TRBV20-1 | CSAPGNTEAFF | TGCAGTGCCCCAGGAAACACTGAAGCTTTCTTT
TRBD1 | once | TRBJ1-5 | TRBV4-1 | CASSQVPPGGRNQPQHF | TGCGCCAGCAGCCAAGTACCCCCAGGGGGGCGCAATCAGCCCCAGCATTTT
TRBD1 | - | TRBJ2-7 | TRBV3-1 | CASSQPGQGAREQYF | TGTGCCAGCAGCCAACCCGGACAGGGGGCGCGAGAGCAGTACTTC
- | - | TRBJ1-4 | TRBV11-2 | CASSFGAVYATNEKLFF | TGTGCCAGCAGCTTCGGGGCAGTCTATGCAACTAATGAAAAACTGTTTTTT
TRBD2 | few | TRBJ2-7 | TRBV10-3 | CAIRGGVAYEQYF | TGTGCCATCAGGGGAGGGGTGGCCTACGAGCAGTACTTC
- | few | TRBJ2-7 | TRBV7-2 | CASSPGGQSYEQYF | TGTGCCAGCAGCCCCGGGGGGCAGTCCTACGAGCAGTACTTC
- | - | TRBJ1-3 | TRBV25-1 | CASSEGARSTIYF | TGTGCCAGCAGTGAAGGGGCAAGGAGCACCATATATTTT
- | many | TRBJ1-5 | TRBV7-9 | CASSLGPWQPQHF | TGTGCCAGCAGCCTGGGACCATGGCAGCCCCAGCATTTT
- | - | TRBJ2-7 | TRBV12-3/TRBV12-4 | CASSSSSIGYEQYF | TGTGCCAGCAGTAGTAGCTCCATCGGCTACGAGCAGTACTTC
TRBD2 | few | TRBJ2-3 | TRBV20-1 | CSARGAGVHTDTQYF | TGCAGTGCTAGGGGAGCGGGGGTCCACACAGATACGCAGTATTTT
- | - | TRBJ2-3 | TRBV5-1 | CASSLGDSRTDTQYF | TGCGCCAGCAGCTTGGGTGACAGCCGCACAGATACGCAGTATTTT
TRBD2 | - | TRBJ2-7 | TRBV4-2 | CASSQGSGGHSTYEQYF | TGTGCCAGCAGCCAAGGTAGCGGGGGGCACTCCACCTACGAGCAGTACTTC
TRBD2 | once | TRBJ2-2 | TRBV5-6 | CASSEGLAANTGELFF | TGTGCCAGCAGCGAAGGACTAGCGGCTAACACCGGGGAGCTGTTTTTT
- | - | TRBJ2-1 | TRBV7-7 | CASSLDPLVADEQFF | TGTGCCAGCAGCTTAGACCCCTTAGTCGCGGATGAGCAGTTCTTC
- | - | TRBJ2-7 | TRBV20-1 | CSARDRTTYEQYF | TGCAGTGCTAGAGATCGGACTACCTACGAGCAGTACTTC
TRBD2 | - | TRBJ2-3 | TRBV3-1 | CASSSLAGPTDTQYF | TGTGCCAGCAGCTCGTTAGCGGGACCCACAGATACGCAGTATTTT
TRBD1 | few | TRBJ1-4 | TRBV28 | CASSLSTGKNEKLFF | TGTGCCAGCAGTTTATCGACAGGGAAAAATGAAAAACTGTTTTTT
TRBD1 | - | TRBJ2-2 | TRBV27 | CASGPQQGPTGELFF | TGTGCCAGCGGACCTCAACAGGGGCCAACCGGGGAGCTGTTTTTT
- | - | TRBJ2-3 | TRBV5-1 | CASSLAGSGGTDTQYF | TGCGCCAGCAGCTTGGCTGGTTCGGGGGGCACAGATACGCAGTATTTT
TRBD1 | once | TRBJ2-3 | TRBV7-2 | CASSSRDRVPDTQYF | TGTGCCAGCAGCTCCCGGGACAGGGTCCCAGATACGCAGTATTTT
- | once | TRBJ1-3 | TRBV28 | CASSLAGQGSGNTIYF | TGTGCCAGCAGTTTGGCTGGGCAGGGCTCTGGAAACACCATATATTTT
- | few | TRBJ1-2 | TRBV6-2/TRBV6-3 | CASSTVNYGYTF | TGTGCCAGCAGTACAGTTAACTATGGCTACACCTTC
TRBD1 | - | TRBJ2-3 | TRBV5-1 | CASSLVTGADTQYF | TGCGCCAGCAGCTTGGTTACAGGGGCAGATACGCAGTATTTT
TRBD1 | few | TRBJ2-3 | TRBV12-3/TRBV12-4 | CASSIRDRGGTQYF | TGTGCCAGCAGTATCCGGGACAGGGGTGGCACGCAGTATTTT
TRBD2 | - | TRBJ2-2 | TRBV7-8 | CASSSRGLAGGSGELFF | TGTGCCAGCAGCTCCCGGGGACTAGCGGGGGGGTCCGGGGAGCTGTTTTTT
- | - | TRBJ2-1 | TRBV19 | CATTKSSYNEQFF | TGTGCCACCACAAAATCTTCCTACAATGAGCAGTTCTTC
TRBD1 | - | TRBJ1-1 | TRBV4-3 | CASSTRQGASNTEAFF | TGCGCCAGCAGCACCCGACAGGGGGCGAGTAACACTGAAGCTTTCTTT
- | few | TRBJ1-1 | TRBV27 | CASSFQANTEAFF | TGTGCCAGCAGTTTTCAAGCTAACACTGAAGCTTTCTTT
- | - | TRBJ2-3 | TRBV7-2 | CASSLVAVLSTDTQYF | TGTGCCAGCAGCTTAGTGGCGGTTCTTAGCACAGATACGCAGTATTTT
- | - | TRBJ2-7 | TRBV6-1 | CATDGGIPSDF | TGTGCCACCGACGGGGGTATTCCGAGTGACTTC
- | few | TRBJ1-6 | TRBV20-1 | CSAGTYDNSPLHF | TGCAGTGCCGGGACATACGATAATTCACCCCTCCACTTT
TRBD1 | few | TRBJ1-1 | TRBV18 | CASSRGTGGTNTEAFF | TGTGCCAGCTCCCGAGGGACAGGGGGCACGAACACTGAAGCTTTCTTT
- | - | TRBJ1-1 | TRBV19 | CASSMKGKTEAFF | TGTGCCAGTAGTATGAAGGGTAAGACTGAAGCTTTCTTT
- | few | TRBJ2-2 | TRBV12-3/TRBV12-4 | CASSFAGRAGELFF | TGTGCCAGCAGTTTCGCAGGAAGGGCCGGGGAGCTGTTTTTT
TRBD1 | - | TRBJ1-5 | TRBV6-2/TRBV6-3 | CASDRTGGGQPQHF | TGTGCCAGCGACCGAACAGGGGGAGGTCAGCCCCAGCATTTT
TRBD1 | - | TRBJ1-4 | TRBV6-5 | CASSYGGQGYEKLFF | TGTGCCAGCAGTTACGGGGGACAGGGTTATGAAAAACTGTTTTTT
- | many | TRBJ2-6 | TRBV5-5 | CASSLQSSGANVLTF | TGTGCCAGCAGCTTACAGAGCTCTGGGGCCAACGTCCTGACTTTC
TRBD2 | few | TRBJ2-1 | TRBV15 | CATSRARTSGLSYNEQFF | TGTGCCACCAGCAGAGCACGGACTAGCGGTCTTTCCTACAATGAGCAGTTCTTC
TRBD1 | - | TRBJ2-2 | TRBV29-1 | CSAGQGRTGELFF | TGCAGCGCTGGACAGGGTCGAACCGGGGAGCTGTTTTTT
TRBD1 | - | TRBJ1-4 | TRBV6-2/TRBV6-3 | CASRVRTGRQKLFF | TGTGCCAGCAGGGTGAGGACAGGCCGGCAAAAACTGTTTTTT
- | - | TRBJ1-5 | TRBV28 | CASSSGQTNQPQHF | TGTGCCAGCAGTTCCGGACAGACAAATCAGCCCCAGCATTTT
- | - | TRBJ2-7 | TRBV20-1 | CSARPRDGSYEQYF | TGCAGTGCTAGACCTAGGGACGGGTCCTACGAGCAGTACTTC
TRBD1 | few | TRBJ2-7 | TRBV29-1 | CSVKKTQGTTYEQYF | TGCAGCGTTAAGAAAACACAGGGGACCACCTACGAGCAGTACTTC
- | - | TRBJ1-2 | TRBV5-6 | CASSPVNYGYTF | TGTGCCAGCAGCCCGGTAAACTATGGCTACACCTTC
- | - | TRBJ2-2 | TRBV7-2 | CASSLKQGTGELFF | TGTGCCAGCAGCCTCAAACAGGGTACCGGGGAGCTGTTTTTT